This T cell receptor (beta chain) was recovered during a study of sequential checkpoint blockade in melanoma. The CDR3 covers 18 residues. V was pared by 3 bases and J by 2 bases, with 23 bases between. Germline loops: CDR1 GTSNPN, CDR2 SVGIG (reference sequence). Sequencing used immunoSEQ multiplex PCR; TCRdb keeps in-frame clones, though not all of them. Of about 18,000 clones in the sample, around 70% were seen once. The treatment here: randomized to nivolumab then ipilimumab (arm A) or the reverse (arm B). The clonotype comes from a human donor with melanoma. The input for sequencing was tumor tissue (inferred from file names), taken from a patient given nivolumab and ipilimumab in sequence. The V call is TRBV30, the J call TRBJ1-3; unclear D gene. The CDR3 sequence: CAWRKGLFLGAPGNTIYF. The CDR3 DNA is TGTGCCTGGAGGAAGGGTCTATTCCTTGGTGCTCCTGGAAACACCATATATTTT.